This T cell receptor beta chain derives from a study of T cell repertoires in cytomegalovirus infection. The study, taken as a whole, reports: Accumulated public TCR beta family frequency recognized individuals carrying CMV together with the relevant HLA.

This clonotype has a count of ten or more. The antigen remains unidentified. MiXCR was run by TCRdb on the reads, yielding one entry per CDR3 protein. The sample lists more than 250,000 distinct CDR3 sequences; 25% were seen once. V shed 1 base and J shed 0 bases, with 6 bases lying between them. This CDR3 has 15 residues. Germline V CDR1 and CDR2: SGHTA, FQGNSA. The chain uses TRBV7-2 and TRBJ2-2, with D possibly TRBD1 on 5 matching bases. Sequenced here: cultured PBMCs, sampled from culture after CMV antigen stimulation. The receptor comes from a human donor in good health (CMV status not recorded). Some clones in this sample may be carry-over from other donors' samples. CDR3 amino acids: CASSLGRANTGELFF. DNA for the CDR3: TGTGCCAGCAGCTTAGGCAGGGCGAACACCGGGGAGCTGTTTTTT. The complete variable domain, with remaining parts taken from reference TRBV7-2 and TRBJ2-2, reads GAGVSQSPSNKVTEKGKDVELRCDPISGHTALYWYRQSLGQGLEFLIYFQGNSAPDKSGLPSDRFSAERTGGSVSTLTIQRTQQEDSAVYLCASSLGRANTGELFFGEGSRLTVL.